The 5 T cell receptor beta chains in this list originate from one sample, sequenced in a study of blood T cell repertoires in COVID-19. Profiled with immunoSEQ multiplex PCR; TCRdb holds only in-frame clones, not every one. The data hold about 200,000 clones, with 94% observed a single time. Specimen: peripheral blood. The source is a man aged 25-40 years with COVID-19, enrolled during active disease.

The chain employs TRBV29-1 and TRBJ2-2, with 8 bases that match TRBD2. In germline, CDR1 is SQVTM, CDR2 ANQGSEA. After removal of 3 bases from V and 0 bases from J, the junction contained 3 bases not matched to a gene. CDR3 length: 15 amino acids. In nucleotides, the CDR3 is TGCAGCGTTGAGAGCGGGGGAACGAACACCGGGGAGCTGTTTTTT. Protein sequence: CSVESGGTNTGELFF.

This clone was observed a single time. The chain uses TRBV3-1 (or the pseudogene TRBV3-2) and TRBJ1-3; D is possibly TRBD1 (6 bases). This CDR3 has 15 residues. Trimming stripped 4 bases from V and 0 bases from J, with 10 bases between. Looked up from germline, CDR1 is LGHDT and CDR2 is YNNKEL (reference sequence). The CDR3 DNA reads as TGTGCCAGCAGCCGGACAGCACACTCTGGAAACACCATATATTTT. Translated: CASSRTAHSGNTIYF.

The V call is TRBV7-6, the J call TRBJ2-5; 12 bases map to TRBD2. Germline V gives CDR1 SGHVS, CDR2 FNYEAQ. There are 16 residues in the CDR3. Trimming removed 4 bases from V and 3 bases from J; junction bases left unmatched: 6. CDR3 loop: CASSSRLAGVKETQYF. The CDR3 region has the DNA TGTGCCAGCAGCTCAAGACTAGCGGGGGTGAAAGAGACCCAGTACTTC. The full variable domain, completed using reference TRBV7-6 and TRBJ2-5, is GAGVSQSPRYKVTKRGQDVALRCDPISGHVSLYWYRQALGQGPEFLTYFNYEAQQDKSGLPNDRFSAERPEGSISTLTIQRTEQRDSAMYRCASSSRLAGVKETQYFGPGTRLLVL.

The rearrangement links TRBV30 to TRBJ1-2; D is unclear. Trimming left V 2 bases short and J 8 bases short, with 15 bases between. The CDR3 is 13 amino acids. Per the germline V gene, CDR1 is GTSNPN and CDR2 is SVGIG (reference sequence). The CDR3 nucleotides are TGTGCCTGGAGTCGCCCGCCTGGGAGGGGCTACACCTTC. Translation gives CAWSRPPGRGYTF.

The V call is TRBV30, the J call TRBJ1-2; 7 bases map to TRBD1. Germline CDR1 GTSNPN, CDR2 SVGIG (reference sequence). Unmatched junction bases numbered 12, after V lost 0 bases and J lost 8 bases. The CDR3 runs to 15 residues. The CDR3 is CAWSVLSRGIQGYTF. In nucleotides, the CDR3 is TGTGCCTGGAGTGTCCTTAGCAGGGGGATTCAAGGCTACACCTTC.